This record concerns one T cell receptor beta chain sequence. This entry is derived from a study of blood T cell repertoires in COVID-19. TCRdb's copy holds only in-frame clones and misses some; the assay was immunoSEQ multiplex PCR. The data show around 140,000 clones, around 87% seen once. Trimming took 6 bases from V and 2 from J, leaving 17 bases between them. This CDR3 is built from 15 residues. The germline gives CDR1 DFQATT, CDR2 SNEGSKA (reference sequence). The sequence was obtained from a woman in her forties or fifties with active or convalescent COVID-19. V usage is TRBV20-1 and J usage is TRBJ1-5; maybe TRBD1 (5 bases). The sequencing input was peripheral blood. The CDR3 loop is CSASSTGRGNQPQHF. The CDR3 bases are TGCAGTGCGAGTAGCACAGGACGTGGCAATCAGCCCCAGCATTTT.